The 2 T cell receptor beta chains below were found in one sample sequenced in a study of post-analysis software for immune sequencing data. These TCRs are of unknown antigen specificity. General study points: TRBV5-6, TRBV5-1 and TRBV20-1 belonged to a set of roughly 5 TRBV segments that were more frequent in patients than controls.

Each TCR beta cDNA library carried unique molecular identifiers. TCRdb analysed the PCR reads with MiXCR anew, one entry per CDR3 protein. The table shows about 770,000 distinct CDR3 sequences, with 35% to 55% occurring only once. The material sequenced was blood. Every receptor here comes from a girl aged 10 to 17 with multiple sclerosis.

The chain recombines TRBV12-3 or TRBV12-4 with TRBJ1-1; D remains unclear. V lost 6 bases and J lost 4, with 18 bases in between. This CDR3 is built from 15 residues. CDR3 sequence (DNA): TGTGCCAGCAGGCTGACTGATCCGGCGGGCACTGAAGCTTTCTTT. Amino acid sequence: CASRLTDPAGTEAFF.

V gene TRBV9 combines with J gene TRBJ2-1; possibly TRBD1 or TRBD2 for D (5 bases each). Germline V lookup: CDR1 SGDLS, CDR2 YYNGEE. The V end was cut by 2 bases, the J end by 9 bases, with 15 bases between. CDR3 length: 14 amino acids. The DNA for the CDR3 is TGTGCCAGCAGCGTGCCAGGGCGGGCGGCTGAGCAGTTCTTC. Amino acid sequence: CASSVPGRAAEQFF.